These 32 T cell receptor beta chains originate from one sample sequenced in a study of T cells in Graves' hyperthyroidism and ophthalmopathy. RNA transcripts served as the template for amplifying TCR beta CDR3 regions. The study used the HTBI primer set for a first-round RT-PCR of the TCR CDR3. TCRdb analysed the multiplex PCR reads with MiXCR anew, one entry per CDR3 protein. The sample yields a few hundred thousand distinct CDR3 sequences, about 15% seen once. What was sequenced was blood. The receptors were sampled from a woman in her twenties or thirties with Graves' hyperthyroidism that later progressed to Graves' ophthalmopathy.

CDR3 loop: CASSLARTATNEKLFF. CDR3 coding DNA: TGTGCCAGCAGTTTAGCCAGGACAGCAACTAATGAAAAACTGTTTTTT. This sequence joins TRBV12-3 or TRBV12-4 and TRBJ1-4; D is perhaps TRBD1 (6 bases). The CDR3 length is 16 residues. V lost 0 bases and J lost 0, with 8 bases in between.

This clonotype appeared many times. CDR3 bases: TGTGCCAGCAGCCAGGATTGGGACAGGGGTTTGATCGACACTGAAGCTTTCTTT. Translation gives CASSQDWDRGLIDTEAFF. The genes are TRBV6-1 and TRBJ1-1; 10 nucleotides match TRBD1. V trimming: 6 bases; J trimming: 3 bases; junction bases outside the gene matches: 16. Germline loops: CDR1 MNHNS, CDR2 SASEGT. This CDR3 region has 18 residues.

In this sample, this clonotype turned up a few times. The V and J genes are TRBV27 and TRBJ1-4, with D unclear. Deletions cut 5 bases from V and 4 bases from J, with 5 bases between. This CDR3 spans 12 amino acids. The germline CDR1 and CDR2 sequences are MNHEY and SMNVEV (reference sequence). The CDR3 protein is CASSPFNEKLFF. CDR3 nucleotides: TGTGCCAGCAGTCCTTTTAATGAAAAACTGTTTTTT.

This clonotype was counted ten times or more. This CDR3 reads CASSPGEHSPLHF. The CDR3 DNA sequence: TGTGCCAGCTCACCGGGTGAGCATTCACCCCTCCACTTT. The rearrangement uses TRBV18 and TRBJ1-6; D not resolved. The CDR3 is 13 amino acids. Germline V CDR1 and CDR2: KGHSH, LQKENI. V was shortened by 3 bases and J by 8 bases, with 8 bases between the two germline ends. Drawing the rest from reference TRBV18 and TRBJ1-6, the complete variable domain is NAGVMQNPRHLVRRRGQEARLRCSPMKGHSHVYWYRQLPEEGLKFMVYLQKENIIDESGMPKERFSAEFPKEGPSILRIQQVVRGDSAAYFCASSPGEHSPLHFGNGTRLTVT.

A few counts support this clonotype. This sequence joins TRBV15 and TRBJ1-1; no reliable D call. Trimming took 3 bases from V and 3 from J, leaving 8 bases between them. Germline V gene data show CDR1 as LNHNV and CDR2 as YYDKDF (reference sequence). CDR3 length equals 13 residues. The CDR3 DNA is TGTGCCACCAGCAGGGAGGTGGACACTGAAGCTTTCTTT. Protein product: CATSREVDTEAFF.

In its sample, this clonotype was seen once. A much larger clone sits a single nucleotide away, making a read error possible. The chain employs TRBV2 and TRBJ1-4; the D gene is possibly TRBD1 (5 bases). The CDR3 extends over 13 amino acids. Germline V gives CDR1 SNHLY, CDR2 FYNNEI. CDR3 sequence reads: CTSSWGINEKLFF. Written as DNA, the CDR3 is TGTACCAGCAGTTGGGGGATTAATGAAAAACTGTTTTTT.

This clonotype occurred many times. This chain connects TRBV7-9 to TRBJ2-7; 7 bases line up with TRBD1. CDR3 length equals 13 residues. V lost 5 bases, J lost 6 bases, and 7 bases stayed unmatched. The germline gives CDR1 SEHNR, CDR2 FQNEAQ (reference sequence). The CDR3 nucleotides are TGTGCCAGCAGCCCAGGGGGTCAAGGCGAGCAGTACTTC. This sequence encodes CASSPGGQGEQYF.

In its sample, this clonotype was seen many times. This chain links TRBV7-8 with TRBJ1-3; D is ambiguous. The ends were cut back, 1 base at V and 3 bases at J, with 7 bases in the middle. The germline CDR1 and CDR2 sequences are SGHVS and FQNEAQ. The CDR3 runs 14 residues. The CDR3 region is CASSLVAGGNTIYF. The CDR3 region has the DNA TGTGCCAGCAGCTTAGTCGCAGGTGGAAACACCATATATTTT.

This clonotype has a count of ten or more. This chain joins TRBV6-5 and TRBJ1-1; 7 positions match TRBD1. The germline V gene encodes CDR1 MNHEY and CDR2 SVGAGI. The ends lost 2 bases at V and 6 bases at J; junction bases unmatched: 9. The length of the CDR3 is 15 residues. CDR3 sequence: CASSYASGGEPEAFF. As DNA, the CDR3 is TGTGCCAGCAGTTACGCTTCAGGGGGGGAACCTGAAGCTTTCTTT.

Worth noting for this clonotype: A much larger clone differs from this one at a single base, so this may be a read error. This chain joins TRBV5-6 and TRBJ2-7; 11 bases are a match to TRBD2. The germline V gene encodes CDR1 SGHDT and CDR2 YYEEEE. The CDR3 consists of 15 residues. CDR3 bases: TGTGCCAGCAGCTTACTAGCGGGAGAGTCCTACGAGGAGTACTTC. Translating it yields CASSLLAGESYEEYF.

This clonotype was seen repeatedly, ten times or more. The chain joins TRBV27 to TRBJ1-4; possible D gene TRBD1, 6 bases. CDR3 length: 16 amino acids. V gave up 3 bases and J gave up 0 bases, with 11 bases separating them. From germline, CDR1 is MNHEY and CDR2 SMNVEV (reference sequence). The CDR3 region has the DNA TGTGCCAGCAGTTTGCAGGGGCTAGCAACTAATGAAAAACTGTTTTTT. This translates into CASSLQGLATNEKLFF.

This sequence joins TRBV4-1 and TRBJ2-5; no firm D call. Germline values: CDR1 MGHRA, CDR2 YSYEKL. The V gene lost 2 bases and the J gene lost 3 bases, with 16 bases spanning the gap. This CDR3 is 16 amino acids long. DNA for the CDR3: TGCGCCAGCAGCCAATCTCTAGGGATTGGGGAAGAGACCCAGTACTTC. Its translation: CASSQSLGIGEETQYF.

At least ten counts were recorded for this clonotype. The rearrangement links TRBV27 to TRBJ2-1, with D perhaps matching TRBD2 (6 bases). Germline assignment: CDR1 MNHEY and CDR2 SMNVEV (reference sequence). Trimming took 4 bases from V and 0 from J, leaving 16 bases between them. The CDR3 has 17 residues. DNA for the CDR3: TGTGCCAGCAGTTCCTACCTAGCGAGAAGCTCCTACAATGAGCAGTTCTTC. Translated, it gives CASSSYLARSSYNEQFF.

This clonotype was counted many times. This chain connects TRBV9 to TRBJ2-7, with 10 bases fitting TRBD1. V was pared by 0 bases and J by 8 bases, with 8 bases of the junction left unmatched. Germline CDR1 is SGDLS and CDR2 is YYNGEE. This CDR3 comprises 15 residues. CDR3 DNA sequence: TGTGCCAGCAGCGTAGAGGGACAGGGGAGTAACCAGCAGTACTTC. It is translated as CASSVEGQGSNQQYF.

This clonotype appeared many times. This rearrangement joins TRBV2 to TRBJ2-1; 12 nucleotides agree with TRBD2. CDR1 SNHLY and CDR2 FYNNEI come from the germline V gene. The CDR3 has 16 residues. V trimming: 7 bases; J trimming: 9 bases; junction bases outside the gene matches: 13. CDR3 DNA: TGTGCCAGCACTACGACTAGCGGGAGAATTCAAGGTGAGCAGTTCTTC. It yields the protein CASTTTSGRIQGEQFF. The full variable domain, its missing parts supplied by reference TRBV2 and TRBJ2-1, is EPEVTQTPSHQVTQMGQEVILRCVPISNHLYFYWYRQILGQKVEFLVSFYNNEISEKSEIFDDQFSVERPDGSNFTLKIRSTKLEDSAMYFCASTTTSGRIQGEQFFGPGTRLTVL.

This clonotype was observed a few times. The rearrangement links TRBV5-5 to TRBJ1-1; no reliable D call. Germline lookup yields CDR1 SGHKS and CDR2 YYEKEE (reference sequence). The CDR3 has 15 residues. Trimming left V 0 bases short and J 1 base short, with 10 bases between. In DNA form, the CDR3 reads TGTGCCAGCAGCTTGGTACGGCATCCGAACACTGAAGCTTTCTTT. This translates into CASSLVRHPNTEAFF.

This clonotype was observed at least ten times. V is TRBV2 and J is TRBJ1-2, with D perhaps matching TRBD1 (6 bases). Trimming removed 9 bases from V and 5 bases from J, with 13 bases in between. Germline CDR1 reads SNHLY; CDR2 reads FYNNEI. The CDR3 loop spans 12 amino acids. CDR3 in amino acids: CARGNRDYGYTF. The CDR3 coding sequence is TGTGCCAGGGGTAACAGGGATTATGGCTACACCTTC.

This clonotype was found many times. The chain links TRBV4-2 to TRBJ2-7; possibly TRBD2 for D (5 bases). Trimming took off 0 bases at V and 6 bases at J, with 15 bases between the two ends. CDR1 and CDR2 from the germline V gene are LGHNA and YNFKEQ. This CDR3 is built from 15 residues. CDR3 nucleotides: TGTGCCAGCAGCCAAGACCCGGGATCGGGTCGCGAGCAGTACTTC. Translated: CASSQDPGSGREQYF.

This clonotype has ten or more counts. The chain has TRBV7-2 and TRBJ2-7; 7 positions agree with TRBD2. V lost 8 bases, J lost 9 bases, and 13 bases stayed unmatched. CDR3 size: 13 residues. Germline CDR1 and CDR2: SGHTA and FQGNSA. As DNA, the CDR3 is TGTGCCAGCGGAGCGGGAAACGGGAAGGGGCAGTACTTC. This translates into CASGAGNGKGQYF.

This clonotype was seen a handful of times. The genes are TRBV11-2 and TRBJ2-6; D is perhaps TRBD1 or TRBD2 (5 bases each). The CDR3 contains 18 residues. Per the germline V gene, CDR1 is SGHAT and CDR2 is FQNNGV. The V end was cut by 1 base, the J end by 4 bases, with 17 bases between. CDR3 in DNA: TGTGCCAGCAGCTTAGGACACCTCTTAGGGACCGGGGCCAACGTCCTGACTTTC. Its protein product is CASSLGHLLGTGANVLTF.

The sample holds many counts of this clonotype. V and J are TRBV27 and TRBJ2-1, with 8 bases lining up with TRBD1. The V and J ends lost 7 bases and 8 bases, in that order; junction bases with no gene match: 19. This CDR3 has 17 amino acids. Germline-derived CDR1 and CDR2 are MNHEY and SMNVEV (reference sequence). The CDR3 nucleotides are TGTGCCAGCAATGTCCGATCGGGACAGGATATCTTCTATGAGCAGTTCTTC. Translated, it gives CASNVRSGQDIFYEQFF.

The chain employs TRBV19 and TRBJ2-2; maybe TRBD2 (5 bases). The germline V gene encodes CDR1 LNHDA and CDR2 SQIVND (reference sequence). CDR3 length: 14 residues. Trimming stripped 3 bases from V and 6 bases from J, with 11 bases between. CDR3 sequence reads: CASSMGASSGELFF. The CDR3 DNA follows: TGTGCCAGTAGTATGGGCGCTAGCTCCGGGGAGCTGTTTTTT.

This clonotype has a count of ten or more. V is TRBV15 and J is TRBJ2-5; no clear D. There are 14 residues in the CDR3. Germline V gene lookup returns CDR1 LNHNV and CDR2 YYDKDF (reference sequence). Between the trimmed V and J ends, which lost 6 bases and 4 bases, there was a span of 15 bases. The CDR3 nucleotides are TGTGCCACCAGAGCTAGAGTTTGGGGAGAGACCCAGTACTTC. Protein sequence: CATRARVWGETQYF. Variable domain in full (rest from reference TRBV15 and TRBJ2-5): DAMVIQNPRYQVTQFGKPVTLSCSQTLNHNVMYWYQQKSSQAPKLLFHYYDKDFNNEADTPDNFQSRRPNTSFCFLDIRSPGLGDTAMYLCATRARVWGETQYFGPGTRLLVL.

This clonotype was found many times. The chain couples TRBV6-1 to TRBJ1-1; D is undetermined. The germline gives CDR1 MNHNS, CDR2 SASEGT. Between the trimmed V and J ends, which lost 8 bases and 3 bases, there was a span of 13 bases. The CDR3 spans 13 residues. The CDR3 loop reads CASGRGYDTEAFF. As DNA, the CDR3 is TGTGCCAGCGGGCGGGGTTACGACACTGAAGCTTTCTTT.

As for this clonotype: A much more abundant neighbour one base away suggests this may be a read error. This is likely a read error, given that the CDR3 carries no conserved phenylalanine or tryptophan at its end. The genes are TRBV6-1 and TRBJ2-1; 8 bases line up with TRBD2. This CDR3 is built from 20 residues. Germline CDR1 MNHNS, CDR2 SASEGT. Losses at the gene ends were 5 bases for V and 0 bases for J; bases not matched to a gene: 18. CDR3 coding DNA: TGTGCCAGCAGTCATGACCGAGCGGGAGAGGACCGGAGCTCCTACAATGAGCAGTTCTCC. Protein sequence: CASSHDRAGEDRSSYNEQFS.

The table lists this clonotype with a few counts. The J gene is TRBJ1-5, the V gene TRBV19, with D perhaps matching TRBD1 (5 bases). V was trimmed by 5 bases and J by 7 bases, leaving 18 bases between them. Looked up from germline, CDR1 is LNHDA and CDR2 is SQIVND (reference sequence). The CDR3 spans 15 residues. The CDR3, as DNA: TGTGCCAGTAGTTCTCTGGGGGAGGGACCGCAGCCCCAGCATTTT. It codes for CASSSLGEGPQPQHF.

This clonotype was observed many times. The chain couples TRBV28 to TRBJ1-4; D is unresolved. Germline CDR1 and CDR2: MDHEN and SYDVKM. V was cut by 6 bases and J by 4 bases, with 6 bases left in between. CDR3 length equals 12 residues. The CDR3 region has the DNA TGTGCCAGCAGGAACAATAATGAAAAACTGTTTTTT. Encoded protein: CASRNNNEKLFF.

This clonotype was counted only a few times. The chain has TRBV27 and TRBJ2-3; the match to TRBD2 covers 8 bases. The germline V gene has CDR1 MNHEY and CDR2 SMNVEV (reference sequence). The CDR3 is 18 residues long. The V segment lost 3 bases and the J segment 2 bases; nucleotides outside the gene matches: 13. CDR3 sequence reads: CASSLDRSGSGSTDTQYF. In nucleotides, the CDR3 is TGTGCCAGCAGTTTGGATCGGAGCGGGAGTGGGTCCACAGATACGCAGTATTTT.

The sample holds a few counts of this clonotype. The chain has TRBV7-3 and TRBJ1-1; a weak D match, TRBD1 (5 bases). Looked up from germline, CDR1 is SGHTA and CDR2 is FQGTGA. The CDR3 is 20 amino acids. Trimming stripped 10 bases from V and 0 bases from J, with 33 bases between. This CDR3 is CATPPIYRDSGSIMNTEAFF. The CDR3 DNA reads as TGTGCCACCCCCCCAATCTATCGGGACTCCGGATCGATCATGAACACTGAAGCTTTCTTT.

On this clonotype itself: This may stem from a read error, because a much larger clone lies one nucleotide away. CDR3 protein: CATSEPSTSEQFF. The CDR3 DNA reads as TGTGCCACCAGTGAGCCAAGTACCAGTGAGCAGTTCTTC. V gene TRBV24-1 combines with J gene TRBJ2-1; D remains unclear. This CDR3 has 13 residues. Germline V gene lookup returns CDR1 KGHDR and CDR2 SFDVKD. The germline V and J ends were trimmed by 4 bases and 9 bases, with 12 bases remaining between them.

Only a few counts were recorded for this clonotype. V is TRBV14 and J is TRBJ1-1; 7 nucleotides align to TRBD1. The CDR3 runs 14 residues. From germline, CDR1 is SGHDN and CDR2 FVKESK. The V gene end was trimmed by 2 bases and the J gene end by 3 bases; junction bases not matched to a gene: 3. The DNA for the CDR3 is TGTGCCAGCAGCCAACAAGACAGGGACACTGAAGCTTTCTTT. Translating it yields CASSQQDRDTEAFF.

This clonotype was counted between two and nine times. This chain joins TRBV9 and TRBJ2-7, with D perhaps TRBD1 (5 bases). Trimming pared 0 bases from V and 2 bases from J, leaving 15 bases between. Germline lookup yields CDR1 SGDLS and CDR2 YYNGEE. This CDR3 spans 16 amino acids. For the CDR3, the DNA is TGTGCCAGCAGCGTAGAGGGGATGGCAGGGACCTACGAGCAGTACTTC. It specifies CASSVEGMAGTYEQYF.